These T cell receptor beta chains were read from a single sample in a study of T cell responses to AZD1222 COVID-19 vaccine. The repertoire was sequenced with immunoSEQ multiplex PCR; TCRdb's copy has only in-frame clones and lacks some. The data show 140,000 to 150,000 clones, with about 92% seen just once and 1.9% held by the top ten. Sequencing used peripheral blood, obtained on day 0 of AZD1222 vaccination. The source of these receptors is an adult in good health. Both conserved end residues are part of each CDR3. A D gene is named only where the DNA matches it firmly. Only part of the rows carry a size: once, few, many, or a class if the clone is expanded.

-	TRBV29-1	TRBJ2-3	-	CSVGGGRTDTQYF	TGCAGCGTTGGTGGGGGCCGCACAGATACGCAGTATTTT
-	TRBV18	TRBJ1-4	-	CASSPLLSGSNEKLFF	TGTGCCAGCTCACCACTTCTATCAGGGTCAAATGAAAAACTGTTTTTT
-	TRBV5-4	TRBJ1-1	-	CASSSAGGPTEAFF	TGTGCCAGCAGCTCCGCGGGGGGGCCGACTGAAGCTTTCTTT
-	TRBV2	TRBJ2-3	-	CASGGHSTDTQYF	TGTGCCAGCGGCGGACATAGCACAGATACGCAGTATTTT
once	TRBV18	TRBJ1-1	-	CASSPTLSPTAYMNTEAFF	TGTGCCAGCTCACCTACCCTCTCTCCAACAGCTTACATGAACACTGAAGCTTTCTTT
-	TRBV18	TRBJ2-5	TRBD2	CASSPLGGRAQTQYF	TGTGCCAGCTCACCACTGGGCGGGAGAGCTCAGACCCAGTACTTC
-	TRBV9	TRBJ1-3	-	CASTQRGAPGNTIYF	TGTGCCAGCACCCAACGGGGGGCGCCGGGAAACACCATATATTTT
-	TRBV3-1/TRBV3-2	TRBJ1-1	-	CASSQEGAGAFF	TGTGCCAGCAGCCAAGAGGGGGCTGGAGCTTTCTTT
-	TRBV6-5	TRBJ2-7	TRBD1	CASSYEAGGSYEQYF	TGTGCCAGCAGTTACGAGGCAGGGGGCTCCTACGAGCAGTACTTC
-	TRBV7-2	TRBJ2-7	TRBD2	CASSPRTSGGLYEQYF	TGTGCCAGCAGCCCCCGGACTAGCGGGGGCCTCTACGAGCAGTACTTC
-	TRBV2	TRBJ1-2	-	CASSPRVPSGYGYTF	TGTGCCAGCAGTCCCCGGGTCCCCTCGGGTTATGGCTACACCTTC
-	TRBV7-2	TRBJ2-2	-	CASSLRGQGTGELFF	TGTGCCAGCAGCTTACGGGGGCAGGGCACCGGGGAGCTGTTTTTT
-	TRBV9	TRBJ2-1	-	CASSQQPHGSYNEQFF	TGTGCCAGCAGCCAACAGCCCCATGGGTCCTACAATGAGCAGTTCTTC
-	TRBV6-1	TRBJ1-1	-	CASSERGPGTRRTEAFF	TGTGCCAGCAGTGAAAGAGGGCCCGGGACAAGGAGGACTGAAGCTTTCTTT
-	TRBV12-3/TRBV12-4	TRBJ2-7	-	CASRVTGEQYF	TGTGCCAGCAGAGTAACAGGGGAGCAGTACTTC
-	TRBV7-6	TRBJ2-5	TRBD2	CASSPRLAGGRFETQYF	TGTGCCAGCAGCCCGAGACTAGCGGGGGGGCGCTTTGAGACCCAGTACTTC
few	TRBV5-1	TRBJ1-2	TRBD1	CASTETGGLGYTF	TGCGCCAGCACAGAGACAGGGGGCCTAGGCTACACCTTC
-	TRBV5-6	TRBJ1-2	TRBD1	CASSTGQGGMGAYGYTF	TGTGCCAGCAGCACCGGACAGGGAGGTATGGGGGCCTATGGCTACACCTTC
-	TRBV10-3	TRBJ1-1	-	CAIRPDSPGEAFF	TGTGCCATCAGGCCCGATTCCCCCGGGGAAGCTTTCTTT
-	TRBV19	TRBJ2-5	TRBD2	CASSGLAGGLQETQYF	TGTGCCAGTAGCGGACTAGCGGGAGGCCTCCAAGAGACCCAGTACTTC
-	TRBV29-1	TRBJ2-1	-	CSTWATLHNEQFF	TGCAGCACGTGGGCAACGTTGCACAATGAGCAGTTCTTC
-	TRBV6-5	TRBJ2-2	-	CASSKQLNTGELFF	TGTGCCAGCAGCAAACAGCTGAACACCGGGGAGCTGTTTTTT
-	TRBV6-1	TRBJ2-4	TRBD2	CASSEVVAGGPGDIQYF	TGTGCCAGCAGTGAAGTCGTAGCGGGGGGACCCGGGGACATTCAGTACTTC
-	TRBV5-6	TRBJ1-4	-	CASRREGGSEKLFF	TGTGCCAGCCGACGGGAGGGAGGAAGTGAAAAACTGTTTTTT
-	TRBV9	TRBJ1-5	-	CASSAQGGDEPQHF	TGTGCCAGCAGCGCTCAAGGAGGGGATGAGCCCCAGCATTTT
-	TRBV6-5	TRBJ1-5	-	CASSPRTGLEQPQHF	TGTGCCAGCTCCCCCCGGACGGGGTTGGAGCAGCCCCAGCATTTT
-	TRBV6-5	TRBJ1-2	-	CASSRGASGYTF	TGTGCCAGCTCGAGGGGGGCGAGCGGCTACACCTTC
-	TRBV7-9	TRBJ2-5	TRBD2	CASSHGTSPIETQYF	TGTGCCAGCAGCCACGGGACTAGCCCTATCGAGACCCAGTACTTC
once	TRBV10-2	TRBJ1-6	TRBD1	CASSGQGYNSPLHF	TGCGCCAGCAGTGGACAGGGTTACAATTCACCCCTCCACTTT
once	TRBV6-5	TRBJ1-3	-	CASSYSRAAGNTIYF	TGTGCCAGCAGTTACTCGAGGGCGGCCGGAAACACCATATATTTT
-	TRBV2	TRBJ1-1	-	CASSEAFF	TGTGCCAGCAGTGAGGCTTTCTTT
-	TRBV6-1	TRBJ1-2	-	CASSELTGNYGYTF	TGTGCCAGCAGTGAGCTGACGGGGAACTATGGCTACACCTTC
-	TRBV6-6	TRBJ2-2	TRBD1	CASRSSGTASTGELFF	TGTGCCAGCAGATCTTCCGGGACAGCTAGCACCGGGGAGCTGTTTTTT
-	TRBV5-1	TRBJ2-7	TRBD1	CASSLGGWTGSYEQYF	TGCGCCAGCAGCTTGGGGGGATGGACAGGGAGCTACGAGCAGTACTTC
-	TRBV27	TRBJ2-5	-	CASSTRRRTRNETQYF	TGTGCCAGCAGCACCCGGCGTCGCACGAGGAACGAGACCCAGTACTTC
-	TRBV7-2	TRBJ2-7	-	CASSPPGRGSSEQYF	TGTGCCAGCAGCCCCCCCGGTCGGGGAAGCAGCGAGCAGTACTTC
-	TRBV10-1	TRBJ2-7	TRBD1	CASSEGTAETYEQYF	TGCGCCAGCAGTGAGGGGACAGCGGAAACCTACGAGCAGTACTTC
-	TRBV6-5	TRBJ1-2	TRBD1	CASSYDLGTAYGYTF	TGTGCCAGCAGTTACGACCTTGGGACAGCCTATGGCTACACCTTC
-	TRBV18	TRBJ2-7	-	CASSPSVYEQYF	TGTGCCAGCTCACCCTCCGTCTACGAGCAGTACTTC
-	TRBV7-9	TRBJ1-2	-	CASSKVGGVYGYTF	TGTGCCAGCAGCAAAGTGGGGGGAGTCTATGGCTACACCTTC
-	TRBV11-2	TRBJ1-2	-	CASSVQTNYGYTF	TGTGCCAGCAGCGTACAGACTAACTATGGCTACACCTTC
-	TRBV5-5	TRBJ1-1	-	CASSLVLRNTEAFF	TGTGCCAGCAGCTTGGTCCTGCGGAACACTGAAGCTTTCTTT
-	TRBV11-2	TRBJ2-1	TRBD2	CASSPSAGWGGEQFF	TGTGCCAGCAGCCCATCTGCAGGGTGGGGGGGTGAGCAGTTCTTC
-	TRBV7-2	TRBJ2-1	-	CASSFGGPYNEQFF	TGTGCCAGCAGCTTCGGCGGGCCTTACAATGAGCAGTTCTTC
-	TRBV7-2	TRBJ2-7	-	CASSLTGGGRHSYEQYF	TGTGCCAGCAGCTTAACGGGTGGGGGGCGTCACTCCTACGAGCAGTACTTC
-	TRBV6-5	TRBJ1-5	-	CASKQLFGNQPQHF	TGTGCCAGCAAACAACTATTTGGCAATCAGCCCCAGCATTTT
-	TRBV7-9	TRBJ2-1	-	CASSARGAGYSSYNEQFF	TGTGCCAGCAGCGCCCGAGGGGCGGGGTATAGCTCCTACAATGAGCAGTTCTTC
-	TRBV5-1	TRBJ2-1	TRBD1	CASSLGDRSGNEQFF	TGCGCCAGCAGCCTGGGGGACAGGAGCGGGAATGAGCAGTTCTTC
-	TRBV2	TRBJ2-7	-	CASSHRSGLNEQYF	TGTGCCAGCAGTCATAGGTCGGGACTCAACGAGCAGTACTTC
once	TRBV6-5	TRBJ2-3	TRBD2	CASSLGLAGPQDTQYF	TGTGCCAGCAGTTTGGGACTAGCGGGACCTCAAGATACGCAGTATTTT
-	TRBV7-6	TRBJ2-3	-	CASSLAVSSTDTQYF	TGTGCCAGCAGCTTAGCTGTATCGAGTACAGATACGCAGTATTTT
-	TRBV15	TRBJ1-2	-	CATSRYDRTYGYTF	TGTGCCACCAGCAGATACGACAGAACATATGGCTACACCTTC
-	TRBV5-4	TRBJ1-6	-	CASSSTDVSPLHF	TGTGCCAGCAGCTCAACGGACGTTTCACCCCTCCACTTT